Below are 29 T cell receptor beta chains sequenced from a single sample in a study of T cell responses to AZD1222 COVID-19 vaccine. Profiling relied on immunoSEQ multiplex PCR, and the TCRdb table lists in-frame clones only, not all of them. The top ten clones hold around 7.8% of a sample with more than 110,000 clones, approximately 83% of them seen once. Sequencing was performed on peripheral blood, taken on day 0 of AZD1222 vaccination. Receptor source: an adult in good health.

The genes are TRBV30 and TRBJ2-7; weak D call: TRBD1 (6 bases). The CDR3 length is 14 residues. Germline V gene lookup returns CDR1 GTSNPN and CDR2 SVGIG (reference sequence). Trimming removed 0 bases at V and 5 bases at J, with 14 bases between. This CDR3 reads CAWSVWGPNNEQYF. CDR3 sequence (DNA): TGTGCCTGGAGTGTATGGGGGCCCAATAACGAGCAGTACTTC.

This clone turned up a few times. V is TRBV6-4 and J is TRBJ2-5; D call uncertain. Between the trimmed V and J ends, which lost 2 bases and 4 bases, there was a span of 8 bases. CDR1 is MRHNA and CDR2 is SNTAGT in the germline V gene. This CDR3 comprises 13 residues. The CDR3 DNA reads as TGTGCCAGCAGTGACCAGAGAGGAGAGACCCAGTACTTC. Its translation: CASSDQRGETQYF.

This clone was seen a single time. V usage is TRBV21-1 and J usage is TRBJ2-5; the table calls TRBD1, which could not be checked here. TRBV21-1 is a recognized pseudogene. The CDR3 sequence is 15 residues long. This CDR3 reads CASSKEGQGMETQYF. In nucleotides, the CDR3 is TGTGCCAGCAGCAAAGAGGGCCAGGGGATGGAGACCCAGTACTTC.

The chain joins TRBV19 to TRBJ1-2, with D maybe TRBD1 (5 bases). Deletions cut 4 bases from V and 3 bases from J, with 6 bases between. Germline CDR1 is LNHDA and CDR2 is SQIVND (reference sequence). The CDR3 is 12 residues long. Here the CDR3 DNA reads TGTGCCAGTAGTAAGGGGTACTATGGCTACACCTTC. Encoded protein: CASSKGYYGYTF.

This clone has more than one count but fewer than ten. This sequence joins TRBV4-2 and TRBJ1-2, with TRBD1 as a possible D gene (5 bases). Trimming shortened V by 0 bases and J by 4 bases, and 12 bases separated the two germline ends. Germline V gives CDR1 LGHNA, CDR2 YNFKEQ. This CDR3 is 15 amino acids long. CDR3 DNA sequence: TGTGCCAGCAGCCAAGATCAAGACAGCCCCTATGGCTACACCTTC. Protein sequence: CASSQDQDSPYGYTF.

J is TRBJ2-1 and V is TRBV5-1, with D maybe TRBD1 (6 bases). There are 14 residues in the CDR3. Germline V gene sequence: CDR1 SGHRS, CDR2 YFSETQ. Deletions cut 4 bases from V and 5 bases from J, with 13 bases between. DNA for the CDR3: TGCGCCAGCAGCATGGCAGGGGCTGACAATGAGCAGTTCTTC. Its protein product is CASSMAGADNEQFF.

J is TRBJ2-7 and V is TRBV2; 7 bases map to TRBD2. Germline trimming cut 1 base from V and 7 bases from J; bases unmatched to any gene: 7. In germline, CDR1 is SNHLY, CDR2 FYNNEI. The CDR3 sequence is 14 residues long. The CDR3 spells CASSEGRTRREQYF. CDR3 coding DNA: TGTGCCAGCAGTGAAGGTAGGACTAGGAGAGAGCAGTACTTC.

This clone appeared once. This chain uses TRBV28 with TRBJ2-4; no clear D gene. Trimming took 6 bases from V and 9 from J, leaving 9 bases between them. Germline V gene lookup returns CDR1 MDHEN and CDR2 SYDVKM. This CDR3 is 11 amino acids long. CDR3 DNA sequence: TGTGCCAGCAGCCCAAGTGGCATTCAGTACTTC. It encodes CASSPSGIQYF.

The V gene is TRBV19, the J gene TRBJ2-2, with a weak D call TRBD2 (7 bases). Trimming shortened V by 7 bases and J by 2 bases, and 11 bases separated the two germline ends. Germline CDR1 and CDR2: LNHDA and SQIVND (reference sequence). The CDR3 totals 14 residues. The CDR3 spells CASNTGGNTGELFF. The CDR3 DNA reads TGTGCCAGTAATACGGGGGGCAACACCGGGGAGCTGTTTTTT.

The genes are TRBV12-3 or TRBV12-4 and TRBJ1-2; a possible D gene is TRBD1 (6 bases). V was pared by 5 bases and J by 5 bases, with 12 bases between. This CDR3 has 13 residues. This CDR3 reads CASSRQVEYGYTF. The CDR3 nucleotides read TGTGCCAGCAGTAGACAGGTGGAGTATGGCTACACCTTC.

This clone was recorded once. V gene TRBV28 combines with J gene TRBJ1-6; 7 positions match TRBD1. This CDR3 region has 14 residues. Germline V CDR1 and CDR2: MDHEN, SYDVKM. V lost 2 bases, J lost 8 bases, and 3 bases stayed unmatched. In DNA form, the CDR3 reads TGTGCCAGCAGTTTAAGGACAGGTTATTCACCCCTCCACTTT. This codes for CASSLRTGYSPLHF.

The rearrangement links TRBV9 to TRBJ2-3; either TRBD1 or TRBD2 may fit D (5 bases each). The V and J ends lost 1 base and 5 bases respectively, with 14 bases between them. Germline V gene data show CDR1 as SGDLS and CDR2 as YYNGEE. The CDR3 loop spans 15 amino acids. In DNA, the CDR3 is TGTGCCAGCAGCGTATTGGGGCGGGTGAAAGATACGCAGTATTTT. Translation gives CASSVLGRVKDTQYF.

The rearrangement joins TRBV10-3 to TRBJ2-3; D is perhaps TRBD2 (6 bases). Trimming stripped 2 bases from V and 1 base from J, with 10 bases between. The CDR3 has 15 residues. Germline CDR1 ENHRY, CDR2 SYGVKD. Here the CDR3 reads CAISEADYGTDTQYF. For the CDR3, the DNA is TGTGCCATCAGTGAGGCGGACTACGGCACAGATACGCAGTATTTT.

The CDR3 sequence is CASSVGLAPDTQYF. The CDR3 nucleotides read TGTGCCAGTAGTGTGGGACTAGCGCCAGATACGCAGTATTTT. The chain has TRBV19 and TRBJ2-3; TRBD2 agrees at 10 bases. With 5 bases clipped from V and 4 bases from J, the junction kept 3 bases outside the gene matches. Per the germline V gene, CDR1 is LNHDA and CDR2 is SQIVND (reference sequence). The CDR3 has 14 amino acids.

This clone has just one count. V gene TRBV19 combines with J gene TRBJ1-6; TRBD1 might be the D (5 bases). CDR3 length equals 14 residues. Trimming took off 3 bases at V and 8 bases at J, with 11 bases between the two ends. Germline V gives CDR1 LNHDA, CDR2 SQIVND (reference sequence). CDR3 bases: TGTGCCAGTAGTATTGAGGGGCAGGATTCACCCCTCCACTTT. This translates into CASSIEGQDSPLHF.

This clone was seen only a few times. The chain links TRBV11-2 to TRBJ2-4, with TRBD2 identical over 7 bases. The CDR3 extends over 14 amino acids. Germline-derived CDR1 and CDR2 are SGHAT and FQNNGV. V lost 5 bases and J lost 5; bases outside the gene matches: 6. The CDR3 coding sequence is TGTGCCAGCAGCAACGGACTAGGCGAAAACATTCAGTACTTC. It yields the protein CASSNGLGENIQYF.

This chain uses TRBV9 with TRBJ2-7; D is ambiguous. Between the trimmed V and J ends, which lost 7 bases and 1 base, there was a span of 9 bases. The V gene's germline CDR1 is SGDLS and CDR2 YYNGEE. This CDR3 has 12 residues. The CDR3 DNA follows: TGTGCCAGCGGCCCCCGGTCCTACGAGCAGTACTTC. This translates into CASGPRSYEQYF.

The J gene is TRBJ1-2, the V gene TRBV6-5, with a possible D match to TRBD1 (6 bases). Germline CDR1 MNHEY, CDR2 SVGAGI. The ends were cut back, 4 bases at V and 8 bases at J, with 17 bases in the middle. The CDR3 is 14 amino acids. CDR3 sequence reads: CASSSRGGLDGYTF. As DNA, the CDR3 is TGTGCCAGCAGTTCCCGGGGGGGCCTAGACGGCTACACCTTC.

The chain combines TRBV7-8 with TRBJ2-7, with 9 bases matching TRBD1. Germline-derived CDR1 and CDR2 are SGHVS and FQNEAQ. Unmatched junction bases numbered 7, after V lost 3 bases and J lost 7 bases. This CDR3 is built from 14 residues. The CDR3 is CASSFGTGLGEQYF. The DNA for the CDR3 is TGTGCCAGCAGCTTCGGGACAGGGCTTGGGGAGCAGTACTTC.

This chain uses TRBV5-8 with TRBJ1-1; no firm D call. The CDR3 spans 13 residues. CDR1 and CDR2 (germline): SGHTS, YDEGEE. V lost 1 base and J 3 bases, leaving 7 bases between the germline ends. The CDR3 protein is CASSLRDDTEAFF. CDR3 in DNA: TGTGCCAGCAGCTTGCGAGACGACACTGAAGCTTTCTTT.

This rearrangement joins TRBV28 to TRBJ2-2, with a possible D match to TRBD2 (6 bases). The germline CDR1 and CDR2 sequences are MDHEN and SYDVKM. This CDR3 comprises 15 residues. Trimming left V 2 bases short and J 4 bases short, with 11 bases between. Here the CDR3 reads CASSLGAGSTGELFF. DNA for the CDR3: TGTGCCAGCAGTTTAGGCGCGGGGAGCACCGGGGAGCTGTTTTTT.

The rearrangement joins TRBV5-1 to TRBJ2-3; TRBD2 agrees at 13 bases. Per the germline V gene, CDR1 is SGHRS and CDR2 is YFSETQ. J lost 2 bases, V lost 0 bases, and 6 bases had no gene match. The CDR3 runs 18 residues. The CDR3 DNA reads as TGCGCCAGCAGCTTGGGGAGGACTAGCGGGGGAGCCACAGATACGCAGTATTTT. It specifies CASSLGRTSGGATDTQYF.

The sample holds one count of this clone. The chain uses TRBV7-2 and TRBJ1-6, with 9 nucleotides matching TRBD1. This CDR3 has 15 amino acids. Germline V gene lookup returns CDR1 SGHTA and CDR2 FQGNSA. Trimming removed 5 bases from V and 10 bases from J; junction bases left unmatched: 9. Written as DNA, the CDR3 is TGTGCCAGCAGCCCAGGGGGGACAGGGACCTCACCCCTCCACTTT. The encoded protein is CASSPGGTGTSPLHF. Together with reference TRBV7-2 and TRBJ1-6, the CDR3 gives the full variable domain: GAGVSQSPSNKVTEKGKDVELRCDPISGHTALYWYRQSLGQGLEFLIYFQGNSAPDKSGLPSDRFSAERTGGSVSTLTIQRTQQEDSAVYLCASSPGGTGTSPLHFGNGTRLTVT.

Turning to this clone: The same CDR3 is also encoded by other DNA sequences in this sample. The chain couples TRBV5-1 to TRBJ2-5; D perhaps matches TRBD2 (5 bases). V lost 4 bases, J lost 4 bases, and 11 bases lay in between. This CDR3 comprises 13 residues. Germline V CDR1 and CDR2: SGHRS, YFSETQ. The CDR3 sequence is CASSLWTGETQYF. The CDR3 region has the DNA TGCGCCAGCAGCCTTTGGACTGGAGAGACCCAGTACTTC.

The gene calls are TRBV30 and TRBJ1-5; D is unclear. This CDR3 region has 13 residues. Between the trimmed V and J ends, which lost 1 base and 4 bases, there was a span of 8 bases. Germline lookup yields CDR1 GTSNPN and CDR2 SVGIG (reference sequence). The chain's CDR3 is CAWSGNRNQPQHF. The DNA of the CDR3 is TGTGCCTGGAGTGGTAACCGGAATCAGCCCCAGCATTTT.

In nucleotides, the CDR3 is TGCGCCACTTCGCGGGGACAGGGTTCTGGGGCCAACGTCCTGACTTTC. This gives the protein CATSRGQGSGANVLTF. The chain joins TRBV10-1 to TRBJ2-6; 9 nucleotides line up with TRBD1. Germline V gene sequence: CDR1 WNHNN, CDR2 SYGVQD (reference sequence). The CDR3 contains 16 residues. With 10 bases clipped from V and 1 base from J, the junction kept 8 bases outside the gene matches.

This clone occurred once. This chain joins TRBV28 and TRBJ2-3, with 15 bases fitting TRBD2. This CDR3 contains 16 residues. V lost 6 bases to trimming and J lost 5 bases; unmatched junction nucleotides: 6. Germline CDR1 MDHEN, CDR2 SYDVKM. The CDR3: CASSRGLAGGGDTQYF. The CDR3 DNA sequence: TGTGCCAGCAGCCGGGGACTAGCGGGGGGTGGAGATACGCAGTATTTT. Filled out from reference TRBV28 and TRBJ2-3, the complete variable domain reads DVKVTQSSRYLVKRTGEKVFLECVQDMDHENMFWYRQDPGLGLRLIYFSYDVKMKEKGDIPEGYSVSREKKERFSLILESASTNQTSMYLCASSRGLAGGGDTQYFGPGTRLTVL.

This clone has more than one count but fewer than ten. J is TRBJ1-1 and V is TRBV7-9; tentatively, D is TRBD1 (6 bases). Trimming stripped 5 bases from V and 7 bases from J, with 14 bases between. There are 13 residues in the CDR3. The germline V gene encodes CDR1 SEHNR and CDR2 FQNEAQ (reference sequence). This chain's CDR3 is CASSDTGTSEAFF. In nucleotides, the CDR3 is TGTGCCAGCAGCGATACAGGGACCAGTGAAGCTTTCTTT.

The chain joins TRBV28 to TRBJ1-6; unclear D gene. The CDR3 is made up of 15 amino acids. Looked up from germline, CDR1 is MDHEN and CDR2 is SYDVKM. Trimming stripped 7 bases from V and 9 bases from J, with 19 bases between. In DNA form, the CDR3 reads TGTGCCAGCATCCAACCTACAGAGTACTCTTCACCCCTCCACTTT. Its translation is CASIQPTEYSSPLHF.